The sequence of this TCR beta chain was determined in a study of cytomegalovirus exposure and HLA in healthy donors (dated by TCRdb to about 2017). Notes on the research overall: In an earlier analysis of 587 of the donors, roughly 300 Gb of sequence data and 100 million or so unique TCR beta sequences from roughly 200 million T cells were reported. In the later analysis, no new phenotypic data were used to find candidate immune exposures; instead, reliance was placed on TCR beta sequences and their occurrence across donors. Typing coverage varied by locus: roughly 620-640 donors for A, B, C, DRB1 and DQB1; roughly 520 for DQA1; around 610 for DPA1; approximately 450 for DPB1. A later genetic analysis used genome-wide SNP genotypes for about three fifths of the roughly 700 donors, treating that subset as a discovery cohort. An earlier analysis of 587 of the donors applied high-throughput TCR beta sequencing to assess whether each TCR beta V gene segment acted as functional or pseudogenic. The study aimed to test whether cataloging public T cell receptors could reveal signatures of past pathogen exposure. An early release that covered some 640 HLA-typed donors contained about 300 gigabases of sequencing data and 80 million or so unique TCR sequences. To predict cytomegalovirus infection status, the study combined high-throughput TCR immunosequencing, statistical association of individual TCRs with disease status, and machine learning. Both class I and class II loci were covered by HLA typing, at four-digit resolution. In addition to the first cohort of roughly 670 subjects, a separate validation cohort of approximately 130 different subjects was used. All discovery cohort repertoires had been generated on a single sequencing platform. Using immunosequencing, the study profiled T cell repertoires from fewer than 850 subjects and related those repertoires to cytomegalovirus serostatus. In a later analysis, previously published TCR beta repertoires from fewer than 750 donors were re-analyzed and high-resolution HLA genotyping was added so that TCR occurrence patterns could be studied. Donor age, sex, ethnicity and CMV serostatus were compiled together with the repertoire data. About five DR-DQ haplotypes were treated as single units for association and clustering because of strong linkage in the cohort. Of the 398 genotyped donors, roughly 85% fell in the genetic ancestry cluster associated with self-reported Caucasian donors. Across 300 to 400 genotyped donors of the cohort, an average of roughly 230,000 unique TCR beta nucleotide sequences per donor were sequenced, and roughly 17% of those sequences were non-productive.

The cohort was made up of about 670 healthy bone marrow donors. Cohort members were all nominally healthy when sampled, although unrecorded immune exposures were likely present. The donor tested CMV seronegative and was one of the 352 seronegative cohort members. Every donor gave a peripheral blood sample, and the peripheral blood mononuclear cells from that sample were used for TCR beta sequencing. The Qiagen DNeasy Blood Extraction Kit was used to extract genomic DNA from the blood cell samples. The V end loses 7 bases and the J end loses 0 bases, and a stretch of 12 bases separates them. The germline V gene encodes CDR1 MNHEY and CDR2 SVGAGI. Including the terminal cysteine and phenylalanine, the CDR3 comprises 14 residues. Only the CDR3 DNA stays, 42 bases, in frame from base 1. What the research found in general, with its limitations: A cluster of highly shared sequence variants was judged likely to be a technical artifact of the sequencing pipeline. A total of fewer than 200 TCR beta chains were listed by the study as associated with cytomegalovirus. In a later analysis, most CMV-associated TCR beta chains were found to appear HLA-restricted, with HLA associations seemingly driven largely by CMV exposure. At a false discovery rate of 0.05, a later analysis linked about 16,000 TCR beta sequences to specific HLA alleles. The earlier analysis of 587 of the donors excluded 15 to 20 rarely observed V segments, including chromosome 9 orphons, because counts were too low. Presence/absence analyses assumed roughly uniform sequencing depth across donors, an assumption that may not hold. In a later genetic analysis, a missense DCLRE1C variant was associated with V-gene and J-gene trimming of TCR beta chains, and the association was replicated in an independent cohort. In a later genetic analysis, fewer N-insertions in productive TCRs were reported among donors in an Asian-associated ancestry cluster than the roughly 640-donor mean. The only immune exposure information available for the cohort was CMV serostatus. HLA typing was unavailable for some donors at each locus, so association tests used only the typed subset. In vitro tests confirmed that a few of the cytomegalovirus-associated TCR beta chains recognize cytomegalovirus antigens. In both the original and validation cohorts, the classifier was reported to diagnose cytomegalovirus status with high specificity and sensitivity. According to the authors, the approach could potentially be generalized to other disease states and immunological phenotypes. Compared with equally common non-associated chains, HLA-associated TCR beta chains in a later analysis were more clonally expanded and had lower generation probabilities. Some IMGT-functional V segments, including TRBV6-2 and TRBV6-3, could not be told apart with the 87-base-pair reads, so those segments were excluded. While some public TCRs were present in many individuals, most TCR sequences turned up only very rarely across donors. Strong co-occurrence of HLA alleles, especially DR and DQ, made assigning TCR associations to individual alleles difficult. Correlated functional status among segregating V segments might reflect linkage disequilibrium, but an unknown experimental factor could not be ruled out. A later analysis reported that several top co-occurrence clusters appeared linked to parvovirus B19, influenza, CMV and Epstein-Barr virus. A further reported finding was that TCR beta sequences accurately predicted the HLA-A and HLA-B alleles for most subjects in the first cohort. Only TCR beta chains were sequenced in this cohort, and the absence of alpha or paired-chain data limited detectable features. In a later analysis, the rate of TCR association differed among HLA loci, with DRB1 alleles having the most associated TCRs and HLA-C alleles having the fewest. In an earlier analysis of over 550 of the donors, most TCR beta V segments were observed in productive rearrangements about 90% or about 30% of the time, broadly matching IMGT annotations.

The table lists this clone with a few counts. This clone's antigen is unknown. Within one base of it there is no much larger clone, and no base qualities were kept. The library was built by means of the immunoSEQ multiplex PCR assay. For the multiplex PCR, a mixture combining 60 forward primers for TCR Vbeta segments and 13 reverse primers for TCR Jbeta segments was used. The CDR3 region of rearranged TCR beta genes was amplified from genomic DNA with a multiplex PCR assay. On the Illumina HiSeq System, the amplified TCR beta libraries were sequenced as 87-base-pair reads. Turning to the authors' computational methods: A later analysis tallied around 80 million unique TCR beta chains across the 666 repertoires, and some 12 million of those chains were shared by two or more donors. Raw reads were error-corrected and collapsed into unique sequences with a nearest-neighbor algorithm that merged closely related sequences to remove PCR and sequencing errors. Alignment of CDR3 sequences to IMGT reference sequences was used to assign V, D and J gene segments. For a sequence to be retained, a match of at least six nucleotides was required to both a V gene segment and a J gene segment. A rearrangement counted as productive if the CDR3 had no stop codons and remained in frame with V and J, and every other rearrangement counted as non-productive. CDR3 was defined according to IMGT convention as the region running from the second conserved V-encoded cysteine to the conserved J-encoded phenylalanine. Sequences without an unambiguous match to a single V gene segment were excluded from the earlier analysis of approximately 600 of the donors. An earlier analysis of 500 to 700 of the donors classified V segments as functional when productive rearrangements were above 56.7% and as segregating when the standard deviation between donors was above 5%. A statistical classification framework was built for diagnosing cytomegalovirus status from the catalog of TCR beta chain sequences. A later analysis assigned V and J genes by comparing TCR nucleotide sequences with IMGT/GENE-DB human TR gene sequences. Using the TCRdist pipeline, a later analysis assigned CDR3 sequences along with most-parsimonious VDJ recombination scenarios. In a later analysis, each TCR beta chain was defined by its CDR3 amino acid sequence together with its V-gene family, and reads without a unique V-gene family were excluded. To address suspected cross-contamination and a sequencing artifact, a later analysis removed roughly 580 highly shared, low-generation-probability nucleotide sequences. In a later analysis, a clonal expansion index for each public chain was calculated from normalized within-repertoire ranks of inferred template counts. A later analysis computed generation probabilities with a VDJ recombination model fitted to out-of-frame rearrangements, and checked the results against IGoR. In a later analysis, TCR-TCR, TCR-HLA and TCR-CMV co-occurrence was scored with hypergeometric tests, and a repertoire-size bias correction was applied to TCR pairs. A later analysis estimated false discovery rates by permuting HLA or CMV assignments 20 times. In a later analysis, co-occurring TCRs were grouped with DBSCAN, and TCRdist sequence similarity was added when clustering was performed within HLA-allele-positive subsets. Repertoires with fewer than 30,000 or more than 120,000 public chains were left out of co-occurrence clustering, as were five repertoires with anomalous nucleotide sharing. As stored in TCRdb, this immuneACCESS dataset retains in-frame rearrangements with V and J assigned. A fraction of the clones does not appear; measured against another copy, unresolved V genes explain less than half of the discrepancy, and the remainder lacks a known reason. V, J and clone size are taken as reported in that table, and D and trimming were inferred from the DNA itself. The sample data list 130,000 to 150,000 clones, and around four fifths of these were observed just once. The ten largest clonotypes hold approximately 2% of the sample.

The rearranged chain carries TRBV6-5 and TRBJ1-1, and TRBD1 may be the D gene, going by 6 matching bases. The sequencing input was PBMCs. This TCR came from a man in his thirties or forties in good health and CMV-seronegative. The CDR3 is CASIRGTVNTEAFF. The nucleotides read TGTGCCAGCATTAGGGGGACGGTGAACACTGAAGCTTTCTTT.